The 11 T cell receptor beta chains reported below all come from one sample, sequenced in a study of control samples from healthy donors and cancer patients. The data were produced by immunoSEQ multiplex PCR, yet TCRdb's version contains in-frame clones alone and is incomplete. Counted here are about 110,000 clones, 70% to 85% occurring once; the ten biggest clones make up approximately 6.7%. The sequencing sample was made of blood. These receptor sequences come from a man aged 18 to 30 in good health.

CDR3 sequence (DNA): TGTGCCAGCAGCCCCCCCGGGAGAGGGTACGAGCAGTACTTC. Protein: CASSPPGRGYEQYF. The rearrangement uses TRBV27 and TRBJ2-7, with D maybe TRBD2 (6 bases). Trimming removed 6 bases from V and 4 bases from J, with 16 bases in between. Per the germline V gene, CDR1 is MNHEY and CDR2 is SMNVEV (reference sequence). The CDR3 totals 14 residues.

The rearrangement links TRBV6-5 to TRBJ2-7, with 7 bases lining up with TRBD2. This CDR3 has 13 amino acids. The germline V gene encodes CDR1 MNHEY and CDR2 SVGAGI. V was pared by 5 bases and J by 2 bases, with 3 bases of the junction left unmatched. CDR3 in amino acids: CASSTAGAYEQYF. The CDR3 nucleotides read TGTGCCAGCAGTACCGCGGGGGCCTACGAGCAGTACTTC.

V gene TRBV7-2 combines with J gene TRBJ1-1; D is uncertain. With 5 bases removed from V and 4 bases from J, the gap between germline ends came to 8 bases. The CDR3 totals 12 residues. The V gene's germline CDR1 is SGHTA and CDR2 FQGNSA. CDR3 region: CASSREVTEAFF. DNA of the CDR3: TGTGCCAGCAGCCGAGAAGTCACTGAAGCTTTCTTT.

This clone appeared once. The junction shows a germline mismatch at one end, possibly a read error. V and J are TRBV12-3 or TRBV12-4 and TRBJ1-2; TRBD1 aligns across 7 bases. The CDR3 is made up of 12 amino acids. CDR3 DNA: TGTGCCAGCAGCCGGGGACAGTTCCTCTTTGGCTTC. Amino acids: CASSRGQFLFGF.

The chain links TRBV25-1 to TRBJ2-1; D gene ambiguous. Germline values: CDR1 MGHDK, CDR2 SYGVNS. The CDR3 is made up of 17 amino acids. Trimming cost V 0 bases and J 0 bases, with 12 bases left between them. The CDR3 DNA is TGTGCCAGCAGTGAATATCCAGCGAAAAGCTCCTACAATGAGCAGTTCTTC. Translating it yields CASSEYPAKSSYNEQFF.

The CDR3 loop is CAWTSGVYNEQFF. The CDR3 region has the DNA TGTGCCTGGACTAGCGGGGTTTACAATGAGCAGTTCTTC. The J gene is TRBJ2-1, the V gene TRBV30; 9 bases fit TRBD2. The junction had 2 bases not matched to a gene; V was cut back by 4 bases and J by 4 bases. This CDR3 has 13 amino acids. Germline values: CDR1 GTSNPN, CDR2 SVGIG (reference sequence). The whole variable domain, filled in from reference TRBV30 and TRBJ2-1, reads SQTIHQWPATLVQPVGSPLSLECTVEGTSNPNLYWYRQAAGRGLQLLFYSVGIGQISSEVPQNLSASRPQDRQFILSSKKLLLSDSGFYLCAWTSGVYNEQFFGPGTRLTVL.

This clone has only one observation. J is TRBJ2-1 and V is TRBV6-5; the D gene could be TRBD1 or TRBD2 (5 bases each). This CDR3 region has 14 residues. Germline loops: CDR1 MNHEY, CDR2 SVGAGI. The V end was cut by 0 bases, the J end by 10 bases, with 13 bases between. The CDR3 here is CASSYSIRGLEQFF. The CDR3 nucleotides read TGTGCCAGCAGTTACTCGATACGGGGCTTAGAGCAGTTCTTC.

The chain has TRBV28 and TRBJ1-2, with unresolved D. Germline V CDR1 and CDR2: MDHEN, SYDVKM. The CDR3 spans 11 residues. Deletions cut 7 bases from V and 8 bases from J, with 11 bases between. The CDR3 here is CASMNGLGYTF. The CDR3 DNA follows: TGTGCCAGCATGAACGGGTTGGGCTACACCTTC.

This sequence joins TRBV5-1 and TRBJ1-2; D remains ambiguous. Per germline, CDR1 SGHRS and CDR2 YFSETQ. Trimming left V 0 bases short and J 7 bases short, with 4 bases between. The CDR3 is made up of 11 amino acids. CDR3 bases: TGCGCCAGCAGCTTGGGTGGTGGCTACACCTTC. Protein: CASSLGGGYTF. Full variable domain (outside the CDR3, taken from reference TRBV5-1 and TRBJ1-2): KAGVTQTPRYLIKTRGQQVTLSCSPISGHRSVSWYQQTPGQGLQFLFEYFSETQRNKGNFPGRFSGRQFSNSRSEMNVSTLELGDSALYLCASSLGGGYTFGSGTRLTVV.

This chain joins TRBV6-6 and TRBJ2-6; D might be TRBD1 (5 bases). This CDR3 comprises 15 residues. Trimming took 7 bases from V and 1 from J, leaving 11 bases between them. CDR1 and CDR2 (germline): MNHNY, SVGAGI (reference sequence). CDR3 nucleotides: TGTGCCAGCAAAGGGGAAAGTTCTGGGGCCAACGTCCTGACTTTC. As protein: CASKGESSGANVLTF.

This chain connects TRBV20-1 to TRBJ1-5, with TRBD1 as a possible D gene (5 bases). This CDR3 is 16 amino acids long. Germline V lookup: CDR1 DFQATT, CDR2 SNEGSKA (reference sequence). The ends were cut back, 3 bases at V and 4 bases at J, with 19 bases in the middle. The DNA of the CDR3 is TGCAGTGCTAGTATAGCAGGAGGGGTTAAGAATCAGCCCCAGCATTTT. Translation: CSASIAGGVKNQPQHF.